These 17 T cell receptor beta chains originate from one sample sequenced in a study of cytomegalovirus exposure and HLA in healthy donors. Amplification used 60 Vbeta primers and 13 Jbeta primers. The table came from immunoSEQ multiplex PCR; TCRdb's copy has only in-frame clones and leaves some out. The data hold around 99,000 clones, with 77% observed a single time. Sequenced: PBMCs. Every receptor here comes from a man in his fifties or sixties in good health and CMV-seropositive.

This rearrangement joins TRBV30 to TRBJ2-3, with D unresolved. This CDR3 contains 13 residues. From germline, CDR1 is GTSNPN and CDR2 SVGIG (reference sequence). V was cut by 3 bases and J by 1 base, with 8 bases left in between. CDR3: CAWSSEGTDTQYF. CDR3 bases: TGTGCCTGGAGCTCAGAGGGCACAGATACGCAGTATTTT.

The chain links TRBV4-3 to TRBJ2-5; the D gene could be TRBD1 or TRBD2 (9 bases each). The CDR3 loop spans 19 amino acids. With 0 bases removed from V and 4 bases from J, the gap between germline ends came to 24 bases. Per germline, CDR1 LGHNA and CDR2 YSLEER. CDR3 sequence (DNA): TGCGCCAGCAGCCAAGATCTGACAGGGGGTAGCGGGGGCTCAGAGACCCAGTACTTC. Its protein is CASSQDLTGGSGGSETQYF.

This chain connects TRBV18 to TRBJ2-7, with D tentatively TRBD1 (6 bases). There are 13 residues in the CDR3. Germline loops: CDR1 KGHSH, CDR2 LQKENI. Trimming removed 0 bases at V and 5 bases at J, with 8 bases between. CDR3 loop: CASSPPNRDEQYF. The CDR3, as DNA: TGTGCCAGCTCACCACCGAACAGGGACGAGCAGTACTTC.

Concerning this clone: The same CDR3 is also encoded by other DNA sequences in this sample. The gene calls are TRBV9 and TRBJ2-7, with 8 bases aligning to TRBD2. The length of the CDR3 is 14 residues. J was trimmed by 3 bases and V by 1 base; bases with no gene match: 3. Germline CDR1 and CDR2: SGDLS and YYNGEE. The DNA of the CDR3 is TGTGCCAGCAGCGTATCCAGCGGGGGCTACGAGCAGTACTTC. Its translation is CASSVSSGGYEQYF.

The V call is TRBV7-9, the J call TRBJ2-7; 11 bases are a match to TRBD1. The trim removed 5 bases at V and 4 bases at J, leaving 4 bases unmatched. The CDR3 is 14 residues long. CDR1 is SEHNR and CDR2 is FQNEAQ in the germline V gene (reference sequence). The CDR3 DNA reads TGTGCCAGCAGCCCGGGGACAGGGGGTTACGAGCAGTACTTC. Residues: CASSPGTGGYEQYF.

The sample holds a few counts of this clone. J is TRBJ2-1 and V is TRBV5-1; 9 positions agree with TRBD2. V lost 1 base to trimming and J lost 8 bases; unmatched junction nucleotides: 7. This CDR3 has 15 amino acids. The germline CDR1 and CDR2 sequences are SGHRS and YFSETQ. This CDR3 reads CASSLSAGGQHEQFF. CDR3 DNA: TGCGCCAGCAGCTTGTCAGCGGGGGGCCAGCATGAGCAGTTCTTC.

V usage is TRBV5-6 and J usage is TRBJ2-7; the D gene is possibly TRBD2 (5 bases). V was cut by 1 base and J by 5 bases, with 10 bases left in between. The CDR3 is made up of 13 amino acids. CDR1 and CDR2 (germline): SGHDT, YYEEEE. This CDR3 is CASSLRWGDEQYF. The DNA of the CDR3 is TGTGCCAGCAGCTTGAGATGGGGAGACGAGCAGTACTTC.

The CDR3 sequence is CASSPPSPNEKLFF. The CDR3 bases are TGTGCCAGCTCACCACCTAGTCCTAATGAAAAACTGTTTTTT. This chain links TRBV18 with TRBJ1-4; D is unresolved. V was cut by 0 bases and J by 3 bases, with 5 bases left in between. The germline V gene encodes CDR1 KGHSH and CDR2 LQKENI. The CDR3 contains 14 residues.

The chain links TRBV4-1 to TRBJ1-1, with D unresolved. The CDR3 has 14 residues. The germline V and J ends were trimmed by 2 bases and 5 bases, with 12 bases remaining between them. Germline-derived CDR1 and CDR2 are MGHRA and YSYEKL. The CDR3 DNA sequence: TGCGCCAGCAGCCAACGGGAGTTTGTGACTGAAGCTTTCTTT. As protein: CASSQREFVTEAFF.

Turning to this clone: The CDR3 carries no conserved terminal phenylalanine or tryptophan, so it likely arises from a read error. The chain couples TRBV6-5 to TRBJ1-6; the D is unclear. V gave up 0 bases and J gave up 6 bases, with 9 bases separating them. Germline V lookup: CDR1 MNHEY, CDR2 SVGAGI. CDR3 length: 15 amino acids. The CDR3 sequence: CASSYSGQTNSPLHL. The CDR3, as DNA: TGTGCCAGCAGTTACTCGGGCCAGACTAATTCACCCCTCCACCTT.

The J gene is TRBJ2-1, the V gene TRBV5-5; 9 nucleotides match TRBD2. V gave up 0 bases and J gave up 4 bases; unmatched junction bases: 5. The CDR3 spans 16 residues. The germline gives CDR1 SGHKS, CDR2 YYEKEE (reference sequence). The CDR3 protein is CASSLEWAGGYNEQFF. The CDR3 region has the DNA TGTGCCAGCAGCTTGGAGTGGGCGGGGGGGTACAATGAGCAGTTCTTC.

The V and J genes are TRBV15 and TRBJ2-5, with TRBD1 identical over 9 bases. This CDR3 is built from 16 residues. The germline V gene encodes CDR1 LNHNV and CDR2 YYDKDF (reference sequence). V lost 4 bases, J lost 2 bases, and 8 bases stayed unmatched. CDR3 protein: CATSIYRDRAQETQYF. CDR3 DNA sequence: TGTGCCACCAGCATCTACCGGGACAGGGCGCAAGAGACCCAGTACTTC.

This CDR3 reads CASSQQTGIGETQYF. The CDR3 DNA reads as TGTGCCAGCAGCCAGCAGACAGGGATTGGAGAGACCCAGTACTTC. V and J are TRBV14 and TRBJ2-5; 7 nucleotides agree with TRBD1. The CDR3 is 15 amino acids. Trimming cost V 3 bases and J 4 bases; bases outside gene matches: 8. Germline V CDR1 and CDR2: SGHDN, FVKESK. Using reference TRBV14 and TRBJ2-5 for the parts outside the CDR3, the full variable domain is EAGVTQFPSHSVIEKGQTVTLRCDPISGHDNLYWYRRVMGKEIKFLLHFVKESKQDESGMPNNRFLAERTGGTYSTLKVQPAELEDSGVYFCASSQQTGIGETQYFGPGTRLLVL.

The sample holds a few counts of this clone. V and J are TRBV6-5 and TRBJ1-1; D is uncertain. The V gene's germline CDR1 is MNHEY and CDR2 SVGAGI. This CDR3 has 13 residues. V was shortened by 6 bases and J by 11 bases, with 19 bases between the two germline ends. In nucleotides, the CDR3 is TGTGCCAGCAGCCCTCCTTCTACGGGGTTGGCTTTCTTT. Translation: CASSPPSTGLAFF.

Of note for this clone: One junction end disagrees with the germline gene, perhaps due to a read error. The chain has TRBV18 and TRBJ1-4; 8 positions agree with TRBD1. The CDR3 sequence is 14 residues long. CDR1 KGHSH and CDR2 LQKENI come from the germline V gene. The CDR3 nucleotides read TGTGCCAGCTCGCCACAGGGGGTTAGTGAAAAACTGTTTTTT. Translating gives CASSPQGVSEKLFF.

The gene calls are TRBV7-9 and TRBJ2-5, with TRBD1 identical over 9 bases. V was clipped by 2 bases and J by 5 bases; unmatched bases: 6. The CDR3 length is 15 residues. Germline V gives CDR1 SEHNR, CDR2 FQNEAQ (reference sequence). The CDR3 nucleotides are TGTGCCAGCAGCTTATGGGGACAGGGTAGCGAGACCCAGTACTTC. Translating gives CASSLWGQGSETQYF.

The DNA of the CDR3 is TGCGCCAGCAGCTCGGACCCTAGACGGACTAGCTCCTATAATTCACCCCTCCACTTT. Protein sequence: CASSSDPRRTSSYNSPLHF. The gene calls are TRBV5-1 and TRBJ1-6; no firm D call. Germline CDR1 SGHRS, CDR2 YFSETQ. The V and J ends lost 3 bases and 0 bases respectively, with 19 bases between them. The CDR3 is made up of 19 amino acids.